This T cell receptor beta chain emerged from a study of monozygotic twins with inflammatory bowel disease. Starting material for each TCR library was 3,500 to 4,000 ng of total RNA. TCRdb reprocessed the 5' RACE reads and keeps a single row for each CDR3 protein, giving no DNA. The data include around 370,000 distinct CDR3 sequences; the top ten clones carry approximately 2.4%. Germline V CDR1 and CDR2: MDHEN, SYDVKM. This CDR3 is built from 16 residues. The authors isolated total RNA from whole blood without sorting T cells. The genes are TRBV28 and TRBJ1-1. The sequenced sample consisted of blood. The clonotype originates from a human donor with ulcerative colitis or Crohn's disease, or a healthy co-twin of an affected twin (not recorded which). CDR3 amino acids: CASSKGGPLEGTEAFF.